The next 9 T cell receptor beta chains were all read from a single sample in a study of cytomegalovirus exposure and HLA in healthy donors. The table came from immunoSEQ multiplex PCR; TCRdb's copy has only in-frame clones and leaves some out. This table has some 170,000 clones, around nine tenths appearing once. What was sequenced was PBMCs. These receptors were obtained from a man aged 18 to 35 in good health and CMV-seropositive.

The chain joins TRBV5-8 to TRBJ2-7; a weak D match, TRBD2 (5 bases). V was clipped by 5 bases and J by 0 bases, with 12 bases between them. Germline-derived CDR1 and CDR2 are SGHTS and YDEGEE. The CDR3 length is 14 residues. CDR3 DNA: TGTGCCAGCAGATTTTCCGGGGACTCCTACGAGCAGTACTTC. Its protein product is CASRFSGDSYEQYF.

The chain employs TRBV30 and TRBJ2-3; 12 bases are a match to TRBD2. The CDR3 length is 15 residues. V shed 5 bases, J shed 1 base, and the junction held 4 bases outside the gene matches. Per germline, CDR1 GTSNPN and CDR2 SVGIG (reference sequence). The CDR3 region has the DNA TGTGCCTGGGAGACTAGCGGGGGTGGCACAGATACGCAGTATTTT. Its protein product is CAWETSGGGTDTQYF.

The chain recombines TRBV5-1 with TRBJ2-1; a weak D match, TRBD1 (5 bases). The CDR3 extends over 18 amino acids. Trimming took 1 base from V and 5 from J, leaving 22 bases between them. From germline, CDR1 is SGHRS and CDR2 YFSETQ. The CDR3: CASSLKGRGVADNNEQFF. DNA for the CDR3: TGCGCCAGCAGCTTGAAGGGTAGGGGCGTCGCCGACAACAATGAGCAGTTCTTC.

For this clone: An end of the junction does not agree with germline; a read error may underlie this. V and J are TRBV7-7 and TRBJ2-3; 13 positions match TRBD2. Germline loops: CDR1 SSHAT, CDR2 FNYEAQ (reference sequence). The CDR3 has 16 amino acids. The CDR3 DNA reads TGTGCTAGCAGCCTGACTAGCGGGAGGCGCTCAGATACGCAGTATTTT. Its translation: CASSLTSGRRSDTQYF.

The gene calls are TRBV7-2 and TRBJ1-4; no definite D call. CDR1 and CDR2 (germline): SGHTA, FQGNSA. This CDR3 has 15 residues. Between the trimmed V and J ends, which lost 7 bases and 7 bases, there was a span of 19 bases. The CDR3 sequence: CASNFLGRKGEKLFF. CDR3 sequence (DNA): TGTGCCAGCAATTTTCTGGGGAGGAAGGGTGAAAAACTGTTTTTT.

The rearrangement links TRBV25-1 to TRBJ1-4; TRBD1 matches 11 bases. Germline V gives CDR1 MGHDK, CDR2 SYGVNS. V was clipped by 6 bases and J by 0 bases; unmatched bases: 3. The CDR3 is 16 amino acids. The CDR3 sequence: CASSGQGASTNEKLFF. CDR3 nucleotides: TGTGCCAGCAGCGGACAGGGGGCGTCAACTAATGAAAAACTGTTTTTT. Variable domain in full (rest from reference TRBV25-1 and TRBJ1-4): EADIYQTPRYLVIGTGKKITLECSQTMGHDKMYWYQQDPGMELHLIHYSYGVNSTEKGDLSSESTVSRIRTEHFPLTLESARPSHTSQYLCASSGQGASTNEKLFFGSGTQLSVL.

The rearrangement links TRBV5-1 to TRBJ2-7; D is possibly TRBD1 (6 bases). The CDR3 length is 19 residues. Deletions cut 4 bases from V and 1 base from J, with 27 bases between. Germline V gene data show CDR1 as SGHRS and CDR2 as YFSETQ. The DNA for the CDR3 is TGCGCCAGCAGCCCCCAATACGGACAGTCTTTTATTTCGTCCTACGAGCAGTACTTC. It encodes CASSPQYGQSFISSYEQYF.

The chain has TRBV19 and TRBJ2-7; 7 bases are a match to TRBD1. V dropped 5 bases and J dropped 6; count of bases not matched to a gene: 10. The CDR3 totals 14 residues. The germline V gene encodes CDR1 LNHDA and CDR2 SQIVND (reference sequence). The CDR3 DNA is TGTGCCAGTAGTTGGGGGACAGACTTGGGCGAGCAGTACTTC. Translation: CASSWGTDLGEQYF.

This clone was counted only a few times. V and J are TRBV27 and TRBJ1-2; 10 nucleotides match TRBD1. V trimming: 7 bases; J trimming: 6 bases; junction bases outside the gene matches: 8. Germline values: CDR1 MNHEY, CDR2 SMNVEV (reference sequence). This CDR3 region has 14 residues. The CDR3 loop reads CASKRTGGQDGYTF. CDR3 bases: TGTGCCAGCAAACGGACAGGGGGGCAGGATGGCTACACCTTC.